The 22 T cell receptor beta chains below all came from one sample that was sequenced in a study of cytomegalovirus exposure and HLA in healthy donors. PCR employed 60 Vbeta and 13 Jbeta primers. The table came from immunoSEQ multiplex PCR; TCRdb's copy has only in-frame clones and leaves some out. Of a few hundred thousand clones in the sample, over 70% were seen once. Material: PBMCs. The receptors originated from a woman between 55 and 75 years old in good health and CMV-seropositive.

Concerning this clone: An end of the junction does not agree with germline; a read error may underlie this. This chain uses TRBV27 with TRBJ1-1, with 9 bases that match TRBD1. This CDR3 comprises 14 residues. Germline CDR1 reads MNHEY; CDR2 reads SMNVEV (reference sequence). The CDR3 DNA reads TGTGCCAACAGTGACAGGGGGGGTTGGACTGAAGCTTTCTTT. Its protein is CANSDRGGWTEAFF.

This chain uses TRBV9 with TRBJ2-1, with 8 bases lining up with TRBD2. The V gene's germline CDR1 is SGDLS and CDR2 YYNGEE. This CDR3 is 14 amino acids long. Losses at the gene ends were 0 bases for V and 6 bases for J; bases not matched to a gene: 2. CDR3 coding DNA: TGTGCCAGCAGCGTAGAAGCGGGGGCCAATGAGCAGTTCTTC. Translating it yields CASSVEAGANEQFF.

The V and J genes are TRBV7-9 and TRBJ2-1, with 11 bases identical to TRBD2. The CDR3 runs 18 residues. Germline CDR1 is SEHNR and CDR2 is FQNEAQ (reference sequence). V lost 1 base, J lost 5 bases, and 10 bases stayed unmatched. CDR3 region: CASSLDETSGSIDNEQFF. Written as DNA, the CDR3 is TGTGCCAGCAGCTTAGATGAAACTAGCGGGAGTATCGACAATGAGCAGTTCTTC.

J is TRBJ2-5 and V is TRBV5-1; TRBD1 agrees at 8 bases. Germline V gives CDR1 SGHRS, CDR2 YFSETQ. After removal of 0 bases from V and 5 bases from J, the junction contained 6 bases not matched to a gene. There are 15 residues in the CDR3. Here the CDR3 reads CASSLEHRGTETQYF. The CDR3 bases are TGCGCCAGCAGCTTGGAGCACAGGGGGACGGAGACCCAGTACTTC.

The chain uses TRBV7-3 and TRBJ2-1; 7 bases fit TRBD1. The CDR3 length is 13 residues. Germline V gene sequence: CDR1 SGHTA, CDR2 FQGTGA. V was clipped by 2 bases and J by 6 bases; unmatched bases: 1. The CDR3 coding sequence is TGTGCCAGCAGCTTATCAGGGGGCAATGAGCAGTTCTTC. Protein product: CASSLSGGNEQFF.

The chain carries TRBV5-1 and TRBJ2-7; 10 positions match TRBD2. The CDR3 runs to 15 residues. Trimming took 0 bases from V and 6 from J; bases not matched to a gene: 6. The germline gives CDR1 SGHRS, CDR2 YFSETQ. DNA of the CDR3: TGCGCCAGCAGCTTGGTGGTAGCGGGAGGCTCCGAGCAGTACTTC. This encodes CASSLVVAGGSEQYF.

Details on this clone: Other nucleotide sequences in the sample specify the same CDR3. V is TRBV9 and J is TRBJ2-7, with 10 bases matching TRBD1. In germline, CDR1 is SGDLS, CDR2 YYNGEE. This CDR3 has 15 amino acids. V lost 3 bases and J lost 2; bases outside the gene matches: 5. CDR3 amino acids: CASSASGTGAYEQYF. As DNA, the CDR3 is TGTGCCAGCAGCGCATCTGGGACAGGGGCCTACGAGCAGTACTTC.

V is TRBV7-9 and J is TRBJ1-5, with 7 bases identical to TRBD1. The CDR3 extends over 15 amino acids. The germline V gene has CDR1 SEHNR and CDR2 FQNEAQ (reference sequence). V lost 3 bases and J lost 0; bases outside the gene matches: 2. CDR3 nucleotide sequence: TGTGCCAGCAGCTTGGGACAGCGTAGCAATCAGCCCCAGCATTTT. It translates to CASSLGQRSNQPQHF.

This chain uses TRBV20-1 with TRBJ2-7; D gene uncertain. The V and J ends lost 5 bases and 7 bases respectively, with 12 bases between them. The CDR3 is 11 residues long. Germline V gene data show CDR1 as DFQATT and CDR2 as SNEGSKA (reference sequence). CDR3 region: CSASRSQEQYF. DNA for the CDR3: TGCAGTGCTTCCCGAAGTCAGGAGCAGTACTTC.

The CDR3 here is CASSAGTSGTHEQYF. The CDR3 DNA reads TGTGCCAGCAGCGCCGGGACTAGCGGGACGCACGAGCAGTACTTC. The chain carries TRBV9 and TRBJ2-7, with 13 bases identical to TRBD2. Trimming took 3 bases from V and 5 from J; bases not matched to a gene: 5. The germline V gene encodes CDR1 SGDLS and CDR2 YYNGEE. The CDR3 runs 15 residues.

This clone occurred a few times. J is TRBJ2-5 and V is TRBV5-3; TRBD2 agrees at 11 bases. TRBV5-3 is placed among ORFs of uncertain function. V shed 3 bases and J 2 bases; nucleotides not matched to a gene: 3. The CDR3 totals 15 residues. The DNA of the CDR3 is TGTGCCAGAAGCTCGGGACTAGCGGAGCAAGAGACCCAGTACTTC. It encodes CARSSGLAEQETQYF.

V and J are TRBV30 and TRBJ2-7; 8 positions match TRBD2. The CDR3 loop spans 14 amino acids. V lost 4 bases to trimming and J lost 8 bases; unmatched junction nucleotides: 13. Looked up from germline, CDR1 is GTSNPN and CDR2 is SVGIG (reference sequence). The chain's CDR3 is CAWKESGGPSKQYF. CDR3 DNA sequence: TGTGCCTGGAAGGAGTCGGGAGGGCCCTCGAAGCAGTACTTC.

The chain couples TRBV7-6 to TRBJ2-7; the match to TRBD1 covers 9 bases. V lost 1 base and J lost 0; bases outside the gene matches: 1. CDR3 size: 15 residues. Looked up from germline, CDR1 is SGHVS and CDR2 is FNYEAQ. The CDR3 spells CASSLEDRGSYEQYF. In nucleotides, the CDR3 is TGTGCCAGCAGCTTAGAGGACAGGGGCTCCTACGAGCAGTACTTC.

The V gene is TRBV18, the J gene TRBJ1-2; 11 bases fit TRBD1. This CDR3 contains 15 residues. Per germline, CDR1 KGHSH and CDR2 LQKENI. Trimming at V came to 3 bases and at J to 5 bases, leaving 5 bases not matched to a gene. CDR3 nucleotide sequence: TGTGCCAGCTCACCCCGGGACAGGGGGTTATATGGCTACACCTTC. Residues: CASSPRDRGLYGYTF.

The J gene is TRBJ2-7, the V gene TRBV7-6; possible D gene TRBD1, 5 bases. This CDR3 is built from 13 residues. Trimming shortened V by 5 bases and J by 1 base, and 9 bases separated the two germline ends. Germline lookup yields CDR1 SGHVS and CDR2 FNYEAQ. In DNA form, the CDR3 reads TGTGCCAGCAGCCCTGACAGATCCTACGAGCAGTACTTC. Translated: CASSPDRSYEQYF.

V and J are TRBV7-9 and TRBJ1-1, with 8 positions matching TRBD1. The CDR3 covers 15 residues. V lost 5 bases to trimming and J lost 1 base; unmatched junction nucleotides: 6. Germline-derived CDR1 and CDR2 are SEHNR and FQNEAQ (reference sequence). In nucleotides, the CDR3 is TGTGCCAGCAGCCCTTCAGGGACAGGGAACACTGAAGCTTTCTTT. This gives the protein CASSPSGTGNTEAFF. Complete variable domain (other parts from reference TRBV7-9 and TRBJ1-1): DTGVSQNPRHKITKRGQNVTFRCDPISEHNRLYWYRQTLGQGPEFLTYFQNEAQLEKSRLLSDRFSAERPKGSFSTLEIQRTEQGDSAMYLCASSPSGTGNTEAFFGQGTRLTVV.

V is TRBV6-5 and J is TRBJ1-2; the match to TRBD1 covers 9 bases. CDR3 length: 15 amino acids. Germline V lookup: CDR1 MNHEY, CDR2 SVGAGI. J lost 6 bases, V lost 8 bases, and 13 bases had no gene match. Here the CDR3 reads CASGYWDREGNGYTF. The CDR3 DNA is TGTGCCAGCGGCTATTGGGACAGGGAAGGGAATGGCTACACCTTC.

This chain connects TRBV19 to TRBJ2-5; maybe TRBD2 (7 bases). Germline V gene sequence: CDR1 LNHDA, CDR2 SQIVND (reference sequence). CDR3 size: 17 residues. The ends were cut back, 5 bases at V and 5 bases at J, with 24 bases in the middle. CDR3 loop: CASSRGDMAGEYETQYF. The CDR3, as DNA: TGTGCCAGTAGTCGTGGGGACATGGCGGGAGAGTATGAGACCCAGTACTTC.

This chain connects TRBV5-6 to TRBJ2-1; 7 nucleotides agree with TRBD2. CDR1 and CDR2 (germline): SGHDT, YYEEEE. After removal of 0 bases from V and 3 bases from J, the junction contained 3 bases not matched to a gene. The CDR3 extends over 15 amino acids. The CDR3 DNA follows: TGTGCCAGCAGCTTGGCTAGCGGCCGCTACAATGAGCAGTTCTTC. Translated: CASSLASGRYNEQFF.

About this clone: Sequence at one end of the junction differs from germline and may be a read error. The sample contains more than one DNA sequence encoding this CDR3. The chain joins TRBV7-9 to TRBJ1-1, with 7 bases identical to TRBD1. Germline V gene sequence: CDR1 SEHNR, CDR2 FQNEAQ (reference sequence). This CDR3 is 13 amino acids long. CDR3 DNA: TGTGCCAGCAAGTCGACAGGGAAAACTGAGGCTTTCTTT. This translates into CASKSTGKTEAFF. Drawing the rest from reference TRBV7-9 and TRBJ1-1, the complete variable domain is DTGVSQNPRHKITKRGQNVTFRCDPISEHNRLYWYRQTLGQGPEFLTYFQNEAQLEKSRLLSDRFSAERPKGSFSTLEIQRTEQGDSAMYLCASKSTGKTEAFFGQGTRLTVV.

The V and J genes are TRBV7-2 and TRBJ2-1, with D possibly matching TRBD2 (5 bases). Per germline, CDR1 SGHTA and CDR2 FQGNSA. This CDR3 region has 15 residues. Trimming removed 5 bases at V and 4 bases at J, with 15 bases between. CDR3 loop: CASSPERRGYNEQFF. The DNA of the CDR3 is TGTGCCAGCAGCCCGGAGAGGCGCGGGTACAATGAGCAGTTCTTC.

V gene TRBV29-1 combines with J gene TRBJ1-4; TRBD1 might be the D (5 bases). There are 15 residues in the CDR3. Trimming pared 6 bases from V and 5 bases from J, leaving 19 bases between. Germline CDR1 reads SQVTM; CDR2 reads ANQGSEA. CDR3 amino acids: CSVGGMGRLNEKLFF. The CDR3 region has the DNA TGCAGCGTGGGGGGGATGGGAAGGTTGAATGAAAAACTGTTTTTT.